The 23 T cell receptor beta chains below all came from one sample that was sequenced in a study of blood T cell repertoires in COVID-19. Generated by immunoSEQ multiplex PCR, the TCRdb table keeps only in-frame clones and is missing some. The table includes some 80,000 clones, approximately 86% detected once. The sequencing sample was made of peripheral blood. The receptors were sampled from a human donor in a cohort sampled during active COVID-19.

This clone was recorded only once. The chain employs TRBV7-8 and TRBJ1-2; 7 nucleotides match TRBD1. The V gene end was trimmed by 6 bases and the J gene end by 5 bases; junction bases not matched to a gene: 9. CDR3 length equals 14 residues. Germline V CDR1 and CDR2: SGHVS, FQNEAQ. The CDR3 sequence is CASSAIDRAYGYTF. The CDR3 bases are TGTGCCAGCAGTGCGATTGACAGGGCTTATGGCTACACCTTC.

The chain links TRBV6-1 to TRBJ2-2; D is unclear. Deletions cut 0 bases from V and 7 bases from J, with 6 bases between. The CDR3 is 13 amino acids. Per germline, CDR1 MNHNS and CDR2 SASEGT. CDR3 DNA: TGTGCCAGCAGTGAAGCGTGGAGCGGGGAGCTGTTTTTT. Translating gives CASSEAWSGELFF.

The chain is built from TRBV5-6 and TRBJ2-7; D is unclear. The CDR3 extends over 15 amino acids. V lost 6 bases, J lost 2 bases, and 18 bases lay in between. Germline lookup yields CDR1 SGHDT and CDR2 YYEEEE. CDR3: CASTLWAGMTYEQYF. CDR3 nucleotide sequence: TGTGCCAGCACCCTGTGGGCAGGCATGACCTACGAGCAGTACTTC.

The J gene is TRBJ1-4, the V gene TRBV28; D is possibly TRBD1 (5 bases). CDR1 and CDR2 (germline): MDHEN, SYDVKM. V was cut by 3 bases and J by 10 bases, with 15 bases left in between. The CDR3 length is 14 residues. In nucleotides, the CDR3 is TGTGCCAGCAGTTTGGGGGAGGGAAGGGCAAAACTGTTTTTT. It is translated as CASSLGEGRAKLFF.

This chain uses TRBV24-1 with TRBJ2-2; 7 bases map to TRBD1. Germline V gene lookup returns CDR1 KGHDR and CDR2 SFDVKD. Trimming took 4 bases from V and 6 from J; bases not matched to a gene: 4. The CDR3 runs to 14 residues. The CDR3 bases are TGTGCCACCAGTGAACCGACAGGGCCCGGGGAGCTGTTTTTT. It yields the protein CATSEPTGPGELFF.

The chain recombines TRBV11-2 with TRBJ2-7; D is undetermined. Trimming shortened V by 7 bases and J by 0 bases, and 7 bases separated the two germline ends. This CDR3 spans 12 amino acids. Germline CDR1 is SGHAT and CDR2 is FQNNGV. The CDR3 DNA reads as TGTGCCAGCAAAGAGAGCTCCTACGAGCAGTACTTC. Translation gives CASKESSYEQYF.

The genes are TRBV10-2 and TRBJ2-4, with 7 bases fitting TRBD1. V lost 7 bases to trimming and J lost 0 bases; unmatched junction nucleotides: 6. This CDR3 has 15 residues. The germline gives CDR1 WSHSY, CDR2 SAAADI. DNA of the CDR3: TGCGCCAGCAATACACAGGGGATAGCCAAAAACATTCAGTACTTC. It specifies CASNTQGIAKNIQYF.

The V and J genes are TRBV20-1 and TRBJ2-3, with D maybe TRBD2 (6 bases). CDR3 length: 11 residues. The V gene's germline CDR1 is DFQATT and CDR2 SNEGSKA (reference sequence). Trimming took off 1 base at V and 14 bases at J, with 13 bases between the two ends. The DNA of the CDR3 is TGCAGTGCTAGAGCCCGGGACTTTCTGTATTTT. Protein: CSARARDFLYF.

The V gene is TRBV4-3, the J gene TRBJ1-6; tentative D call: TRBD1 (6 bases). Trimming left V 1 base short and J 0 bases short, with 13 bases between. Germline-derived CDR1 and CDR2 are LGHNA and YSLEER. The length of the CDR3 is 18 residues. CDR3 DNA sequence: TGCGCCAGCAGCCAAGTTCCTACAGGGAGCTCCTATAATTCACCCCTCCACTTT. Translating gives CASSQVPTGSSYNSPLHF.

DNA of the CDR3: TGCGCCAGCAGCCACCCGGGGGGGACTAATGAAAAACTGTTTTTT. Translation gives CASSHPGGTNEKLFF. V and J are TRBV4-1 and TRBJ1-4; weak D call: TRBD1 (5 bases). The CDR3 is 15 amino acids. V dropped 3 bases and J dropped 2 bases, with 10 bases sitting between them. Germline CDR1 and CDR2: MGHRA and YSYEKL.

A remark on this clone: One end of the junction varies from germline; a read error may be responsible. The chain couples TRBV18 to TRBJ2-1, with 10 bases aligning to TRBD1. The germline gives CDR1 KGHSH, CDR2 LQKENI. The CDR3 runs 15 residues. The CDR3 DNA reads TGTGCCAGCTCCCCACCGGGACAGGGGAAGGGTGAGCAGTTCTTC. Its protein product is CASSPPGQGKGEQFF.

This sequence joins TRBV19 and TRBJ2-3, with TRBD2 identical over 8 bases. Trimming at V came to 7 bases and at J to 4 bases, leaving 19 bases not matched to a gene. The CDR3 totals 18 residues. The germline V gene has CDR1 LNHDA and CDR2 SQIVND (reference sequence). The CDR3: CASNPRGGRTMGPDTQYF. The CDR3 region has the DNA TGTGCCAGTAACCCACGGGGGGGAAGGACTATGGGGCCAGATACGCAGTATTTT. Looking up the rest from reference TRBV19 and TRBJ2-3 gives the full variable domain: DGGITQSPKYLFRKEGQNVTLSCEQNLNHDAMYWYRQDPGQGLRLIYYSQIVNDFQKGDIAEGYSVSREKKESFPLTVTSAQKNPTAFYLCASNPRGGRTMGPDTQYFGPGTRLTVL.

This clone was detected a few times. The chain uses TRBV6-2 or TRBV6-3 and TRBJ2-7; 10 nucleotides agree with TRBD2. V dropped 0 bases and J dropped 2; count of bases not matched to a gene: 10. The CDR3 loop spans 18 amino acids. Germline V lookup: CDR1 MNHEY, CDR2 SVGEGT. Written as DNA, the CDR3 is TGTGCCAGCAGTTACTCGTTGGCTAGCGGGGGTCGAACCTACGAGCAGTACTTC. Translated: CASSYSLASGGRTYEQYF.

The genes are TRBV28 and TRBJ1-2, with 7 bases aligning to TRBD1. Per the germline V gene, CDR1 is MDHEN and CDR2 is SYDVKM. J lost 4 bases, V lost 3 bases, and 5 bases had no gene match. The CDR3 length is 14 residues. CDR3 sequence: CASSFQGGSYGYTF. In DNA form, the CDR3 reads TGTGCCAGCAGTTTTCAGGGGGGCTCCTATGGCTACACCTTC.

The V and J genes are TRBV7-8 and TRBJ2-3; 8 positions agree with TRBD2. In germline, CDR1 is SGHVS, CDR2 FQNEAQ. With V trimmed by 4 bases and J by 0 bases, 3 bases remained unmatched. The CDR3 is made up of 15 amino acids. The chain's CDR3 is CASSSTSASTDTQYF. In nucleotides, the CDR3 is TGTGCCAGCAGCTCGACTAGCGCGAGCACAGATACGCAGTATTTT.

Comment on this clone: One junction end disagrees with the germline gene, perhaps due to a read error. The rearrangement uses TRBV27 and TRBJ1-1, with D tentatively TRBD1 (5 bases). The CDR3 extends over 15 amino acids. Germline-derived CDR1 and CDR2 are MNHEY and SMNVEV (reference sequence). CDR3 amino acids: CPSGAPQPKDTEAFF. The CDR3 DNA follows: TGCCCCAGCGGGGCCCCCCAGCCTAAGGACACTGAAGCTTTCTTT.

The chain recombines TRBV24-1 with TRBJ2-6, with D possibly matching TRBD1 (6 bases). This CDR3 contains 17 residues. The V gene's germline CDR1 is KGHDR and CDR2 SFDVKD. The V and J ends lost 11 bases and 0 bases respectively, with 19 bases between them. CDR3 nucleotide sequence: TGTGCCATCGAGACAGGCGCTAGACCCTCTGGGGCCAACGTCCTGACTTTC. Translation: CAIETGARPSGANVLTF.

The J gene is TRBJ1-3, the V gene TRBV6-5, with D hard to call. The CDR3 extends over 13 amino acids. V lost 10 bases and J 1 base, leaving 11 bases between the germline ends. Germline lookup yields CDR1 MNHEY and CDR2 SVGAGI. The CDR3: CATKPSSGNTIYF. CDR3 DNA: TGTGCCACCAAGCCAAGTTCTGGAAACACCATATATTTT.

This chain joins TRBV6-6 and TRBJ1-2; 7 bases are a match to TRBD1. Looked up from germline, CDR1 is MNHNY and CDR2 is SVGAGI (reference sequence). The CDR3 spans 12 residues. Trimming at V came to 7 bases and at J to 7 bases, leaving 6 bases not matched to a gene. CDR3 region: CASTKTGIGYTF. The CDR3 DNA reads TGTGCCAGCACCAAGACAGGGATTGGCTACACCTTC.

The V and J genes are TRBV27 and TRBJ2-5; D is unclear. CDR3 size: 12 residues. Germline V lookup: CDR1 MNHEY, CDR2 SMNVEV (reference sequence). Trimming left V 7 bases short and J 3 bases short, with 9 bases between. CDR3 DNA sequence: TGTGCCAGCACCTCAAACAAAGAGACCCAGTACTTC. Translation: CASTSNKETQYF.

The chain couples TRBV28 to TRBJ1-2, with D tentatively TRBD1 (5 bases). Germline V gives CDR1 MDHEN, CDR2 SYDVKM. The CDR3 length is 13 residues. V lost 1 base, J lost 6 bases, and 9 bases lay in between. This CDR3 is CASSLYPGDGYTF. The CDR3 DNA sequence: TGTGCCAGCAGTTTATATCCGGGGGATGGCTACACCTTC.

V is TRBV19 and J is TRBJ2-4; 9 bases are shared with TRBD1. Looked up from germline, CDR1 is LNHDA and CDR2 is SQIVND (reference sequence). CDR3 size: 17 residues. Losses at the gene ends were 2 bases for V and 3 bases for J; bases not matched to a gene: 8. CDR3: CASSIITGGRRKNIQYF. Here the CDR3 DNA reads TGTGCCAGTAGTATAATAACAGGGGGCAGACGCAAAAACATTCAGTACTTC. Using reference TRBV19 and TRBJ2-4 for the parts outside the CDR3, the full variable domain is DGGITQSPKYLFRKEGQNVTLSCEQNLNHDAMYWYRQDPGQGLRLIYYSQIVNDFQKGDIAEGYSVSREKKESFPLTVTSAQKNPTAFYLCASSIITGGRRKNIQYFGAGTRLSVL.

The chain links TRBV28 to TRBJ2-6, with D uncertain. Per germline, CDR1 MDHEN and CDR2 SYDVKM. V was trimmed by 5 bases and J by 0 bases, leaving 5 bases between them. The CDR3 is 14 amino acids. The CDR3 loop is CASSEPSGANVLTF. The CDR3 DNA reads as TGTGCCAGCAGTGAGCCCTCTGGGGCCAACGTCCTGACTTTC. The full variable domain, rest sourced from reference TRBV28 and TRBJ2-6, is DVKVTQSSRYLVKRTGEKVFLECVQDMDHENMFWYRQDPGLGLRLIYFSYDVKMKEKGDIPEGYSVSREKKERFSLILESASTNQTSMYLCASSEPSGANVLTFGAGSRLTVL.